The 18 T cell receptor beta chains below come from one sample, sequenced in a study of T cell repertoires in cytomegalovirus infection (dated by TCRdb to between 2018 and 2020). Reads for this sample came from an Illumina HiSeq 1500. The raw public reads went through TCRdb reprocessing: fastp at Q25, MiXCR clone calling, in-frame beta chains kept. Duplicate CDR3 protein sequences are folded into a single record with the most common DNA and genes. A total of a few hundred thousand distinct CDR3 sequences appear in this sample, 17% of them only once. Less than 50% of the sample belongs to the ten largest clones. Sequencing used CD8+ T cells from PBMCs. Receptors originate from a human donor in good health (CMV status not recorded). Some clones in this sample may be carry-over from other donors' samples.

Many counts were recorded for this clonotype. The genes are TRBV6-2 or TRBV6-3 and TRBJ2-7; 9 nucleotides match TRBD1. The V segment lost 8 bases and the J segment 3 bases; nucleotides outside the gene matches: 8. The CDR3 totals 14 residues. Looked up from germline, CDR1 is MNHEY and CDR2 is SVGEGT. The CDR3 here is CASGDRVSYYEQYF. The CDR3 nucleotides read TGTGCCAGCGGGGACAGGGTTTCATACTACGAGCAGTACTTC.

The sample holds many counts of this clonotype. The rearrangement joins TRBV7-3 to TRBJ2-1; D perhaps matches TRBD1 (6 bases). Trimming took 5 bases from V and 5 from J, leaving 16 bases between them. Germline V gene data show CDR1 as SGHTA and CDR2 as FQGTGA. The CDR3 covers 15 residues. CDR3 sequence reads: CASSITGTWNNEQFF. The CDR3 bases are TGTGCCAGCAGCATTACAGGGACGTGGAACAATGAGCAGTTCTTC.

This clonotype was detected many times. This chain links TRBV7-9 with TRBJ1-1, with D perhaps matching TRBD1 (6 bases). V lost 8 bases, J lost 0 bases, and 19 bases lay in between. This CDR3 comprises 16 residues. Germline CDR1 reads SEHNR; CDR2 reads FQNEAQ (reference sequence). The CDR3 DNA reads as TGTGCCAGCGACTTCCCGGCAGGGGCCATGAACACTGAAGCTTTCTTT. The encoded protein is CASDFPAGAMNTEAFF.

V usage is TRBV9 and J usage is TRBJ2-7; TRBD1 might be the D (5 bases). This CDR3 has 14 residues. The germline gives CDR1 SGDLS, CDR2 YYNGEE. V lost 2 bases, J lost 4 bases, and 13 bases lay in between. For the CDR3, the DNA is TGTGCCAGCAGCGTGGGGCAGAACAGTTACGAGCAGTACTTC. This gives the protein CASSVGQNSYEQYF.

The rearrangement uses TRBV14 and TRBJ1-1, with D hard to call. V lost 0 bases to trimming and J lost 3 bases, with 14 bases between them. The CDR3 has 16 amino acids. Per the germline V gene, CDR1 is SGHDN and CDR2 is FVKESK. The CDR3 DNA reads as TGTGCCAGCAGCCAAGAACGGTACAGTATGTACACTGAAGCTTTCTTT. The encoded protein is CASSQERYSMYTEAFF.

Many counts were recorded for this clonotype. The chain carries TRBV7-9 and TRBJ1-1; D remains ambiguous. The CDR3 extends over 14 amino acids. Germline-derived CDR1 and CDR2 are SEHNR and FQNEAQ (reference sequence). The V end was cut by 1 base, the J end by 3 bases, with 9 bases between. As DNA, the CDR3 is TGTGCCAGCAGCTTAGTCACGGTCTACACTGAAGCTTTCTTT. This gives the protein CASSLVTVYTEAFF.

Many counts were recorded for this clonotype. The rearrangement uses TRBV7-2 and TRBJ1-6, with 11 bases lining up with TRBD1. Per germline, CDR1 SGHTA and CDR2 FQGNSA. The CDR3 contains 15 residues. The J segment lost 7 bases and the V segment lost 4 bases, leaving 3 bases of the junction unmatched. For the CDR3, the DNA is TGTGCCAGCAGCTCGGGGACAGGGGGGAATTCACCCCTCCACTTT. This encodes CASSSGTGGNSPLHF.

This clonotype was counted a few times. This chain joins TRBV28 and TRBJ2-2, with D perhaps matching TRBD1 or TRBD2 (6 bases each). CDR1 MDHEN and CDR2 SYDVKM come from the germline V gene. V shed 10 bases and J shed 6 bases, with 21 bases lying between them. The CDR3 spans 15 residues. The CDR3 spells CATARDFKGAGELFF. The CDR3 DNA reads as TGTGCCACCGCGCGGGACTTCAAGGGGGCCGGGGAGCTGTTTTTT.

The chain combines TRBV6-2 or TRBV6-3 with TRBJ2-1, with a tentative D call TRBD2 (5 bases). V shed 7 bases and J shed 8 bases, with 15 bases lying between them. The CDR3 extends over 13 amino acids. Germline lookup yields CDR1 MNHEY and CDR2 SVGEGT. The CDR3 reads CASTEELLDEQFF. In DNA, the CDR3 is TGTGCCAGCACGGAGGAGCTTTTGGATGAGCAGTTCTTC.

This clonotype was detected once. This chain's CDR3 is CASSAIRQVRRSPLHF. The CDR3 DNA sequence: TGTGCCAGCAGTGCGATAAGGCAGGTCCGTCGGTCACCCCTCCACTTT. The chain couples TRBV28 to TRBJ1-6; D remains unclear. This CDR3 region has 16 residues. Germline assignment: CDR1 MDHEN and CDR2 SYDVKM. With 5 bases removed from V and 10 bases from J, the gap between germline ends came to 21 bases.

Only a few counts were recorded for this clonotype. This chain joins TRBV4-1 and TRBJ1-1, with a tentative D call TRBD1 (5 bases). The germline gives CDR1 MGHRA, CDR2 YSYEKL. Trimming removed 3 bases from V and 4 bases from J, with 12 bases in between. The CDR3 contains 14 residues. The CDR3 here is CASSQGLGVTEAFF. Written as DNA, the CDR3 is TGCGCCAGCAGCCAGGGACTGGGGGTCACTGAAGCTTTCTTT.

J is TRBJ2-2 and V is TRBV12-3 or TRBV12-4; a possible D gene is TRBD2 (6 bases). The CDR3 runs to 16 residues. Trimming removed 1 base from V and 4 bases from J, with 13 bases in between. The CDR3 reads CASSLGALGGTGELFF. In DNA form, the CDR3 reads TGTGCCAGCAGTTTAGGTGCCCTGGGGGGCACCGGGGAGCTGTTTTTT.

This clonotype came up a few times. The rearrangement uses TRBV19 and TRBJ2-7; possibly TRBD1 or TRBD2 for D (5 bases each). The CDR3 loop spans 13 amino acids. CDR1 and CDR2 (germline): LNHDA, SQIVND (reference sequence). Trimming pared 10 bases from V and 3 bases from J, leaving 16 bases between. The CDR3 DNA reads as TGTGCCACCAGCGAGGGACCCTTCTACGAGCAGTACTTC. Translating gives CATSEGPFYEQYF.

Note on this clonotype: This may be a read error, as it is one base from a much larger clone. The rearrangement uses TRBV12-3 or TRBV12-4 and TRBJ1-6; no reliable D call. V lost 3 bases and J lost 4, with 10 bases in between. The CDR3 is 15 residues long. The CDR3 nucleotides read TGTGCCAGCAGTTTGGGCAAGGGATATAATTCACCCCTCCACTTT. Protein: CASSLGKGYNSPLHF.

The table lists this clonotype with many counts. J is TRBJ2-1 and V is TRBV28; 12 bases match TRBD2. Germline values: CDR1 MDHEN, CDR2 SYDVKM. The CDR3 runs to 19 residues. V gave up 2 bases and J gave up 6 bases; unmatched junction bases: 14. The CDR3 nucleotides read TGTGCCAGCAGTTTAGGTCTAGCGGGGGGGCCAAGTGCATCCAATGAGCAGTTCTTC. This sequence encodes CASSLGLAGGPSASNEQFF.

The chain employs TRBV6-2 or TRBV6-3 and TRBJ1-5, with D possibly being TRBD1 (5 bases). V lost 6 bases, J lost 2 bases, and 20 bases lay in between. The CDR3 totals 17 residues. Germline CDR1 MNHEY, CDR2 SVGEGT. DNA for the CDR3: TGTGCCAGCAGATTCGGGACGGCGAAATGGGGCAATCAGCCCCAGCATTTT. This gives the protein CASRFGTAKWGNQPQHF.

This clonotype was seen ten or more times. The J gene is TRBJ1-5, the V gene TRBV7-9; 7 bases align to TRBD1. This CDR3 has 15 amino acids. Germline CDR1 SEHNR, CDR2 FQNEAQ (reference sequence). After removal of 5 bases from V and 0 bases from J, the junction contained 4 bases not matched to a gene. The CDR3 coding sequence is TGTGCCAGCAGCCCAACAGGGGATAGCAATCAGCCCCAGCATTTT. Translated: CASSPTGDSNQPQHF.

This clonotype has a handful of counts. The chain links TRBV7-6 to TRBJ2-5, with 8 bases fitting TRBD2. The V and J ends lost 3 bases and 2 bases, in that order; junction bases with no gene match: 5. The CDR3 contains 15 residues. CDR1 SGHVS and CDR2 FNYEAQ come from the germline V gene. CDR3 nucleotides: TGTGCCAGCAGCTTGGAGCGGGGGAAACAAGAGACCCAGTACTTC. Translation: CASSLERGKQETQYF. The variable domain in full, with the rest retrieved from reference TRBV7-6 and TRBJ2-5, is GAGVSQSPRYKVTKRGQDVALRCDPISGHVSLYWYRQALGQGPEFLTYFNYEAQQDKSGLPNDRFSAERPEGSISTLTIQRTEQRDSAMYRCASSLERGKQETQYFGPGTRLLVL.